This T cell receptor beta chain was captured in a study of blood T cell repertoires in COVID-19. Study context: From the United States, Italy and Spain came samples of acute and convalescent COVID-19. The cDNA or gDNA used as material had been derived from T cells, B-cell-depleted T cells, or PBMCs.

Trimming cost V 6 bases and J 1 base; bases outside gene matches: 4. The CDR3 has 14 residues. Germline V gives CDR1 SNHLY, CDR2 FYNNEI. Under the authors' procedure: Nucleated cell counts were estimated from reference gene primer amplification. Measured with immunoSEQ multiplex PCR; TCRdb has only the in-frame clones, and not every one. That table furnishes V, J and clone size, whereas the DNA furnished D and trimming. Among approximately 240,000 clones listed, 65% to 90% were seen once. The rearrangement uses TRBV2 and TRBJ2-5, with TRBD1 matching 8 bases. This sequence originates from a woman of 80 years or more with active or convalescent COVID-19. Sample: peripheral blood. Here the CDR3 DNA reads TGTGCCAGCAGAGCAGGGGGCCTCCAAGAGACCCAGTACTTC. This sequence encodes CASRAGGLQETQYF.